Listed below are T cell receptor beta chains from one sample, sequenced in a study of cytomegalovirus exposure and HLA in healthy donors. The data were produced by immunoSEQ multiplex PCR, yet TCRdb's version contains in-frame clones alone and is incomplete. The sample contains about 77,000 clones, over 60% of which appear only once. The sequencing sample was made of PBMCs. These receptors were obtained from a man aged 35-49 years in good health and CMV-seronegative. CDR3s include the opening cysteine and the closing phenylalanine or tryptophan. A D gene is named only where the DNA matches it firmly. The size entry is marked missing in some rows and otherwise reads once, few, many or a size class.

cdr3_nt,cdr3_aa,clone_size,d_call,j_call,v_call
TGTGCCAGCAGCCAAGGCCAAGGAGCTTCCACTGAAGCTTTCTTT,CASSQGQGASTEAFF,.,.,TRBJ1-1,TRBV4-2
TGTGCCAGCAGTATGATACCGCTCGGGACAAAGGTGGGGGAGCAGTACTTC,CASSMIPLGTKVGEQYF,once,.,TRBJ2-7,TRBV27
TGTGCCAGCAGCTTGCCTCCCTACCAAGAGACCCAGTACTTC,CASSLPPYQETQYF,.,.,TRBJ2-5,TRBV5-4
TGCGCCAGCAGCGAGACAGGGGGCTCCTCCTACGAGCAGTACTTC,CASSETGGSSYEQYF,.,TRBD1,TRBJ2-7,TRBV5-1
TGTGCCAGCAGCCCCCCGGGTCTGAAGTTATTGGAGCAGTTCTTC,CASSPPGLKLLEQFF,.,.,TRBJ2-1,TRBV7-8
TGTGCCAGCAGCTGGGGGACAGGGTCCATCGCCAACGTCCTGACTTTC,CASSWGTGSIANVLTF,few,TRBD1,TRBJ2-6,TRBV5-6
TGTGCCAGCAGTACGGGACAGGGGAACACTGAAGCTTTCTTT,CASSTGQGNTEAFF,once,TRBD1,TRBJ1-1,TRBV28
TGCGCCAGCAGCGCCGGGACTAGAGGAGCCAATGAGCAGTTCTTC,CASSAGTRGANEQFF,.,TRBD2,TRBJ2-1,TRBV5-1
TGTGCCAGCAGCCCGTGGACTAGCGGGTTCTCCGGGGGGCAGTTCTTC,CASSPWTSGFSGGQFF,.,TRBD2,TRBJ2-1,TRBV9
TGTGCCAGCAGCCCTTACCCGGGACTAGCTGGCGAGCAGTACTTC,CASSPYPGLAGEQYF,.,TRBD2,TRBJ2-7,TRBV7-2
TGTGCCTGGAAAGAGAGACAAGTAATGAACACTGAAGCTTTCTTT,CAWKERQVMNTEAFF,.,.,TRBJ1-1,TRBV30
TGTGCCTGGAGTGTGGGACTAGCCCGCAATGAGCAGTTCTTC,CAWSVGLARNEQFF,.,TRBD2,TRBJ2-1,TRBV30
TGTGCCAGTAGTACTCGACTAGCGGGAAGCCCTCTATATTCCTACGAGCAGTACTTC,CASSTRLAGSPLYSYEQYF,.,TRBD2,TRBJ2-7,TRBV19
TGTGCCAGCAGTCTCAGGGTCTCCTACGAGCAGTACTTC,CASSLRVSYEQYF,.,.,TRBJ2-7,TRBV27
TGTGCCAGCAGATTTCGGGTTAGCTCCTACGAGCAGTACTTC,CASRFRVSSYEQYF,.,.,TRBJ2-7,TRBV13
TGCGCCAGCAGCCTCAGGGGGTTGGGTTCAGATACGCAGTATTTT,CASSLRGLGSDTQYF,.,TRBD1,TRBJ2-3,TRBV5-1
TGTGCCAGCAGTTACCCCCCGACAGGGAGCAATCAGCCCCAGCATTTT,CASSYPPTGSNQPQHF,.,TRBD1,TRBJ1-5,TRBV6-6
TGTGCCAGCAGCTCGAGAGGTAGCGGGAGTAAATCTTACGAGCAGTACTTC,CASSSRGSGSKSYEQYF,.,TRBD2,TRBJ2-7,TRBV7-8
TGTGCCAGCGAGACAGGGATCGCCAAAAACATTCAGTACTTC,CASETGIAKNIQYF,.,TRBD1,TRBJ2-4,TRBV7-2
TGTGCCAGCAGCCCCAACGCCGCTACTACTAATGAAAAACTGTTTTTT,CASSPNAATTNEKLFF,.,.,TRBJ1-4,TRBV7-6
TGTGCCAGCCCAGCCCAGCATTTT,CASPAQHF,.,.,TRBJ1-5,TRBV21-1
TGTGCCTGGATAAATCCCCGGCACCGGGGGACTGAAAAACTGTTTTTT,CAWINPRHRGTEKLFF,.,.,TRBJ1-4,TRBV30
TGTGCCTGGAGTGTAAGGGGGTCGGGACAGGGACAGTCACCCCTCCACTTT,CAWSVRGSGQGQSPLHF,.,TRBD1,TRBJ1-6,TRBV30
TGTGCCAGCAGTAGCGGGACACCCTACGAGCAGTACTTC,CASSSGTPYEQYF,few,.,TRBJ2-7,TRBV6-5
TGTGCCAGCATTTTGTCGAACCTTCAGGCCCCCCAGCATTTT,CASILSNLQAPQHF,.,.,TRBJ1-5,TRBV6-1
TGTGCCAGCAGGTTCAGAGATACGCAGTATTTT,CASRFRDTQYF,.,.,TRBJ2-3,TRBV28
TGTGCCAGTAGTTCACAGGGTGACAATCAGCCCCAGCATTTT,CASSSQGDNQPQHF,.,.,TRBJ1-5,TRBV19
TGTGCCTGGAGTGACAGGGGAACTGAAGCTTTCTTT,CAWSDRGTEAFF,.,TRBD1,TRBJ1-1,TRBV30
TGTGCCAGCAGTGAAGCATTACAGTATAGCAATCAGCCCCAGCATTTT,CASSEALQYSNQPQHF,.,.,TRBJ1-5,TRBV2
TGTGCCAGCAGCCCTCTGACTAGCCGTTCCTTGCAGTTCTTC,CASSPLTSRSLQFF,.,TRBD2,TRBJ2-1,TRBV7-3
TGTGCCAGCAGCCCGGGGGGGGACAAGCAGTACGAGCAGTACTTC,CASSPGGDKQYEQYF,once,TRBD2,TRBJ2-7,TRBV5-4
TGTGCCAGCACTATGACGAAACCGGGACAGGGGGCCTACGAGCAGTACTTC,CASTMTKPGQGAYEQYF,.,TRBD1,TRBJ2-7,TRBV2
TGTGCCAGCCTTCCGACAGGGTACAATCAGCCCCAGCATTTT,CASLPTGYNQPQHF,.,TRBD1,TRBJ1-5,TRBV6-1
TGCGCCAGCAGCCACGGACAGTTGAACACTGAAGCTTTCTTT,CASSHGQLNTEAFF,.,.,TRBJ1-1,TRBV5-1
TGTGCCAGCAGCGTACAAATAGCAGATACGCAGTATTTT,CASSVQIADTQYF,.,.,TRBJ2-3,TRBV9
TGTGCCATCAGTGCGGGGAGCAGCAATGAGCAGTTCTTC,CAISAGSSNEQFF,.,.,TRBJ2-1,TRBV10-3
TGTGCCACATCGAGGGAACTCAGCTCCTACGAGCAGTACTTC,CATSRELSSYEQYF,.,.,TRBJ2-7,TRBV15
TGTGCCAGCACCCTCCAGCGGAACACTGAGGCTTTCTTT,CASTLQRNTEAFF,.,.,TRBJ1-1,TRBV2
TGTGCCACCAGCAGAGATAGGTCCGGGAGCTATGGCTACACCTTC,CATSRDRSGSYGYTF,.,.,TRBJ1-2,TRBV15
TGTGCCACCCCGTATTACACCTTC,CATPYYTF,.,.,TRBJ1-2,TRBV19